This paragraph covers one T cell receptor (beta chain) sequence. This specimen belongs to a study of blood T cell repertoires in COVID-19. Study-level background: Specimens from acute and convalescent COVID-19 originated in the United States, Italy and Spain. Nucleic acid was either cDNA or gDNA, and it came from T cells, B-cell-depleted T cells, or PBMCs.

In the study's own analysis: Estimates of nucleated cell counts were drawn from the amplification of reference gene primers. Data came from immunoSEQ multiplex PCR; TCRdb stores just in-frame clones and leaves some out. V, J and clone size are taken as reported in that table, and D and trimming were inferred from the DNA itself. The sample comprises roughly 200,000 clones, approximately 81% of which are singletons, and less than 20% rests with the top ten. The sequence came from a human donor in a cohort sampled during active COVID-19. The sequencing sample was made of peripheral blood.

The CDR3 region is CASSVETAKNSYGYTF. In DNA, the CDR3 is TGTGCCAGCAGCGTAGAGACAGCCAAGAACAGCTATGGCTACACCTTC. The chain joins TRBV9 to TRBJ1-2; perhaps TRBD1 as D (5 bases). Germline CDR1 and CDR2: SGDLS and YYNGEE. This CDR3 comprises 16 residues. Trimming took off 0 bases at V and 4 bases at J, with 16 bases between the two ends.